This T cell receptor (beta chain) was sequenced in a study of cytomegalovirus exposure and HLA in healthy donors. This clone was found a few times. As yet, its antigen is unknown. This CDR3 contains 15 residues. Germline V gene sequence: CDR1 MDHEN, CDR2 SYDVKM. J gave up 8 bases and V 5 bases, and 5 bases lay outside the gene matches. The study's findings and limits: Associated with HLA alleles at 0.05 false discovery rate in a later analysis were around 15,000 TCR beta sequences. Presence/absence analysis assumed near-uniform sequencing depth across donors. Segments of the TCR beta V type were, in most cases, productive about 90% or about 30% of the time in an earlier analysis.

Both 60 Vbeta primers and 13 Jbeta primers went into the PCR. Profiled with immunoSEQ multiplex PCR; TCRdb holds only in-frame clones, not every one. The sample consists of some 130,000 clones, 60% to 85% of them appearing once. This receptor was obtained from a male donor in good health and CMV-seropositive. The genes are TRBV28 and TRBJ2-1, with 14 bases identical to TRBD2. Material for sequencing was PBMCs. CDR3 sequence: CASSRGLAGDHEQFF. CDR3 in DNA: TGTGCCAGCAGTCGGGGACTAGCGGGAGACCATGAGCAGTTCTTC.